This T cell receptor beta chain was documented in a study of cytomegalovirus exposure and HLA in healthy donors. Using immunoSEQ multiplex PCR, the repertoire was profiled, and TCRdb retains in-frame clones only, with some absent. Of more than 95,000 clones listed, about 90% are singletons. Findings and limits, study-wide: Across donors, most TCRs were seen rarely, yet some public ones were widespread. The finding came from a later analysis; first-cohort TCR clusters tended to co-occur in the 120 or so validation repertoires. Overall, some 160 TCR beta chains were annotated as cytomegalovirus-associated.

Notes on this clone: The antigen is not known.

This CDR3 spans 13 amino acids. With 3 bases clipped from V and 7 bases from J, the junction kept 2 bases outside the gene matches. Germline V gives CDR1 MDHEN, CDR2 SYDVKM. The donors were part of the roughly 130-subject validation cohort, which stood apart from the 666-subject first cohort. V gene TRBV28 combines with J gene TRBJ2-4; 8 bases fit TRBD1. The sequence came from a young woman in good health and CMV-seronegative. The sequencing input was PBMCs. The CDR3 sequence: CASSLAGGNIQYF. For the CDR3, the DNA is TGTGCCAGCAGTTTGGCAGGGGGCAACATTCAGTACTTC. Using reference TRBV28 and TRBJ2-4 for the parts outside the CDR3, the full variable domain is DVKVTQSSRYLVKRTGEKVFLECVQDMDHENMFWYRQDPGLGLRLIYFSYDVKMKEKGDIPEGYSVSREKKERFSLILESASTNQTSMYLCASSLAGGNIQYFGAGTRLSVL.